A single sample is the source of the 5 T cell receptor beta chains below, sequenced in a study of cytomegalovirus exposure and HLA in healthy donors. With 60 Vbeta and 13 Jbeta primers, the PCR was carried out. TCRdb keeps only in-frame clones here, not all; method: immunoSEQ multiplex PCR. The sample includes about 43,000 clones, 50% to 75% seen only once; the top ten take approximately 9.3%. Source material: PBMCs. These receptors all stem from a human donor in good health.

CDR3 coding DNA: TGCAGTGCTAGAGATGTTGGCGGATCGTACTTC. Amino acids: CSARDVGGSYF. The chain links TRBV20-1 to TRBJ2-5; D is ambiguous. The ends were cut back, 0 bases at V and 13 bases at J, with 12 bases in the middle. CDR3 size: 11 residues. Germline V gene data show CDR1 as DFQATT and CDR2 as SNEGSKA (reference sequence).

The chain joins TRBV5-4 to TRBJ1-2; D possibly corresponds to TRBD1 (6 bases). V lost 4 bases and J lost 6, with 16 bases in between. Germline-derived CDR1 and CDR2 are SGHNT and YYREEE (reference sequence). This CDR3 spans 14 amino acids. CDR3 bases: TGTGCCAGCAGCCCCAGGGGTGGGCGGGATGGCTACACCTTC. Translated: CASSPRGGRDGYTF. Full variable domain (rest looked up from reference TRBV5-4 and TRBJ1-2): ETGVTQSPTHLIKTRGQQVTLRCSSQSGHNTVSWYQQALGQGPQFIFQYYREEENGRGNFPPRFSGLQFPNYSSELNVNALELDDSALYLCASSPRGGRDGYTFGSGTRLTVV.

This clone was picked up one time. V gene TRBV9 combines with J gene TRBJ1-6; maybe TRBD1 (6 bases). The CDR3 contains 15 residues. Per the germline V gene, CDR1 is SGDLS and CDR2 is YYNGEE. The V and J ends lost 3 bases and 9 bases respectively, with 16 bases between them. The CDR3 loop reads CASSASYRGTSPLHF. CDR3 nucleotides: TGTGCCAGCAGCGCTAGTTATAGGGGGACTTCACCCCTCCACTTT.

The V and J genes are TRBV7-3 and TRBJ2-7; unclear D gene. The germline gives CDR1 SGHTA, CDR2 FQGTGA. V was trimmed by 4 bases and J by 0 bases, leaving 10 bases between them. CDR3 length equals 14 residues. CDR3 amino acids: CASSSGRNSYEQYF. The CDR3 DNA reads TGTGCCAGCAGCTCAGGTCGGAACTCCTACGAGCAGTACTTC.

The gene calls are TRBV6-1 and TRBJ2-7; no reliable D call. This CDR3 has 15 amino acids. The ends were cut back, 1 base at V and 2 bases at J, with 12 bases in the middle. In germline, CDR1 is MNHNS, CDR2 SASEGT. The CDR3 here is CASSEVLSSAYEQYF. The CDR3 DNA reads TGTGCCAGCAGTGAAGTTTTATCGAGCGCCTACGAGCAGTACTTC.